This T cell receptor beta chain is from a study of blood T cell repertoires in COVID-19. The CDR3 totals 14 residues. The ends were cut back, 4 bases at V and 7 bases at J, with 17 bases in the middle. Germline values: CDR1 MNHNY, CDR2 SVGAGI (reference sequence). This clone was picked up a small number of times. Some clones are missing from TCRdb's copy, which holds only in-frame ones; the method was immunoSEQ multiplex PCR. The sample includes 150,000 to 200,000 clones, 75% to 90% of them seen just once. Input material: PBMCs or T cells enriched from blood (not recorded which). This TCR was sampled from a woman aged 40 to 50 with acute COVID-19. The chain is built from TRBV6-6 and TRBJ2-7, with D perhaps matching TRBD1 (6 bases). The CDR3 DNA reads as TGTGCCAGCAGTTGGGGGTCAGCGAGGGGGGAGCAGTACTTC. It is translated as CASSWGSARGEQYF.